This T cell receptor beta chain stems from a study of blood T cell repertoires in COVID-19. Generated by immunoSEQ multiplex PCR, the TCRdb table keeps only in-frame clones and is missing some. The sample has fewer than 300,000 clones, 80% to 95% seen once. Deletions cut 1 base from V and 0 bases from J, with 13 bases between. There are 17 residues in the CDR3. Germline V lookup: CDR1 MNHNS, CDR2 SASEGT. The sequenced material came from PBMCs or T cells enriched from blood (not recorded which). The chain carries TRBV6-1 and TRBJ2-4; D remains ambiguous. The clonotype originates from a woman in her twenties or thirties who had recovered from COVID-19. This chain's CDR3 is CASSEVVRSLAKNIQYF. The CDR3 DNA reads TGTGCCAGCAGTGAAGTGGTCAGATCGCTAGCCAAAAACATTCAGTACTTC.